The present entry profiles one T cell receptor (beta chain) with its context. Antigen specificity is unknown. The V gene lost 3 bases and the J gene lost 4 bases, with 10 bases spanning the gap. The CDR3 length is 14 residues. Germline values: CDR1 GTSNPN, CDR2 SVGIG (reference sequence). The data were obtained in a study of OX40 agonist ivuxolimab in advanced cancers. Study-wide findings and caveats: Both CD4+ and CD8+ T cell populations in blood had undergone clonal expansion by week 6 at 0.1 to 3.0 mg/kg.

TCRdb's table, derived via immunoSEQ multiplex PCR, lists solely in-frame clones and lacks some. Of 77,000 or so clones in the sample, roughly 90% were seen once. The TCR originated in an adult with an advanced solid tumor such as melanoma, head and neck, liver or kidney cancer. V is TRBV30 and J is TRBJ1-6; tentatively, D is TRBD1 (6 bases). Sequences were derived from CD4+ or CD8+ T cells sorted from blood, sampled in a trial of the OX40 agonist ivuxolimab. This CDR3 reads CAWRLGQYNSPLHF. In DNA form, the CDR3 reads TGTGCCTGGAGGCTAGGACAGTATAATTCACCCCTCCACTTT.